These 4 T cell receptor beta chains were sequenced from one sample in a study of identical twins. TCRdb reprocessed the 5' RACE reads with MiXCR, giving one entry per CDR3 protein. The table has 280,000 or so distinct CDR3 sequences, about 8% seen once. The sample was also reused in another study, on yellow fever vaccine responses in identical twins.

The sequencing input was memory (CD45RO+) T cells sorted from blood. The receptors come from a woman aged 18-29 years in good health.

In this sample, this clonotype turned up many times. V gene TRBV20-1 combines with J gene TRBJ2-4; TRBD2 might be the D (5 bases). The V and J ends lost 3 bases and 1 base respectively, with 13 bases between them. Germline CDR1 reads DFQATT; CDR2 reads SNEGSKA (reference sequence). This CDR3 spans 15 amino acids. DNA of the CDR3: TGCAGTGCTAGCCCCGGGGAAAGGGCCAAAAACATTCAGTACTTC. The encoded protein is CSASPGERAKNIQYF.

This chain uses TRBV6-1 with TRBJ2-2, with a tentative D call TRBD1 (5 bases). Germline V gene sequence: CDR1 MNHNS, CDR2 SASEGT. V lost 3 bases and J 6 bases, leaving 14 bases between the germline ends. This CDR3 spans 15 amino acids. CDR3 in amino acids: CASSDIRVESGELFF. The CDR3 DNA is TGTGCCAGCAGTGATATCAGGGTTGAGTCCGGGGAGCTGTTTTTT.

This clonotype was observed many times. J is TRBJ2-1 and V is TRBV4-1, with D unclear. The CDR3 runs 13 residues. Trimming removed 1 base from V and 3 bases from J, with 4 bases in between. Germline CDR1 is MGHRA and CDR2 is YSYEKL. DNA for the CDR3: TGCGCCAGCAGCCAAGTAGTCTACAATGAGCAGTTCTTC. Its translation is CASSQVVYNEQFF.

CDR3 loop: CASSGPTSEAYNEQFF. In DNA form, the CDR3 reads TGTGCCAGCAGCGGGCCCACTAGCGAGGCCTACAATGAGCAGTTCTTC. This chain connects TRBV6-1 to TRBJ2-1, with 7 bases aligning to TRBD2. Germline CDR1 MNHNS, CDR2 SASEGT. With V trimmed by 6 bases and J by 2 bases, 10 bases remained unmatched. This CDR3 comprises 16 residues.